A selection of T cell receptor beta chains follows, all from one sample in a study of cytomegalovirus exposure and HLA in healthy donors. Repertoires were generated with immunoSEQ multiplex PCR, while TCRdb's copy carries only in-frame clones and drops some. The repertoire holds approximately 220,000 clones, with less than 85% as singletons. The sample consisted of PBMCs. The receptors here all came from a man aged 18 to 29 in good health and CMV-seronegative. The CDR3 runs from the conserved cysteine through the conserved F or W. The D gene is left open where the match is weak. Clone size is stated in some rows and not others, as once, few, many or a class when expanded.

-	TRBD2	16	TRBV5-1	TRBJ2-1	TGCGCCAGCAGCTTGGGTGGCGCGGGAGGACCGGGGGAGCAGTTCTTC	CASSLGGAGGPGEQFF
-	TRBD1	15	TRBV6-5	TRBJ2-1	TGTGCCAGCAGTTACTCGGGACAGGGGTACAATGAGCAGTTCTTC	CASSYSGQGYNEQFF
-	-	14	TRBV2	TRBJ1-5	TGTGCCAGCAAGATAAGGGGAGGAAATCAGCCCCAGCATTTT	CASKIRGGNQPQHF
-	TRBD2	17	TRBV11-3	TRBJ2-2	TGTGCCAGCAGCACACAACCGGGACTAGCGGGAGCCGGGGAGCTGTTTTTT	CASSTQPGLAGAGELFF
-	TRBD2	16	TRBV5-1	TRBJ2-7	TGCGCCAGCAGCCAAGGGACTAGCGGGAGGGCCTACGAGCAGTACTTC	CASSQGTSGRAYEQYF
-	-	17	TRBV30	TRBJ2-6	TGTGCCTCTTTTGAGAAGGGGCTCAGGGGTGGGGCCAACGTCCTGACTTTC	CASFEKGLRGGANVLTF
-	-	16	TRBV5-5	TRBJ1-5	TGTGCCAGCAGCTTGACGTGGGGAGGGAGCAATCAGCCCCAGCATTTT	CASSLTWGGSNQPQHF
once	TRBD2	15	TRBV2	TRBJ2-7	TGTGCCAGCAGTATACTAGCGGGAGGGTCCTACGAGCAGTACTTC	CASSILAGGSYEQYF
-	TRBD1	14	TRBV2	TRBJ1-2	TGTGCCAGCAGGGGGGCTCGGACAGGCTATGGCTACACCTTC	CASRGARTGYGYTF
-	-	14	TRBV5-1	TRBJ1-2	TGCGCCAGCAGCTCTGAGGGGGGGCGGAGTGGCTACACCTTC	CASSSEGGRSGYTF
-	TRBD1	15	TRBV2	TRBJ2-7	TGTGCCAGCAGCGGTGGACAGGAAAGCTCCTACGAGCAGTACTTC	CASSGGQESSYEQYF
once	-	16	TRBV5-4	TRBJ1-6	TGTGCCAGCAGCTTGACCCCGGACGGGGTTGGGTCACCCCTCCACTTT	CASSLTPDGVGSPLHF
-	TRBD2	16	TRBV11-2	TRBJ2-7	TGTGCCAGCAGCTTAGTTCGAGGCGGGAGCTCCCACGAGCAGTACTTC	CASSLVRGGSSHEQYF
once	-	13	TRBV18	TRBJ2-7	TGTGCCAGCTCACCCCGGACAGACTACGAGCAGTACTTC	CASSPRTDYEQYF
few	-	13	TRBV6-6	TRBJ1-1	TGTGCCAGCACCCGACAGACGAACACTGAAGCTTTCTTT	CASTRQTNTEAFF
-	-	16	TRBV28	TRBJ1-1	TGTGCCAGCACCTTCATGCCAGGGCGCCTGAACACTGAAGCTTTCTTT	CASTFMPGRLNTEAFF
once	-	17	TRBV30	TRBJ2-5	TGTGCCTGGAGGCCCACCTCGGCGCGGGCCCTGGAAGAGACCCAGTACTTC	CAWRPTSARALEETQYF
few	TRBD2	16	TRBV7-2	TRBJ2-3	TGTGCCAGCATCACAGGCAGGCTAGCGGGAGCAGATACGCAGTATTTT	CASITGRLAGADTQYF